Here is one T cell receptor beta chain with its context. The data stem from a study of T-cell memory formation after mild COVID-19. Deletions cut 4 bases from V and 2 bases from J, with 15 bases between. This CDR3 contains 15 residues. In germline, CDR1 is LGHNA, CDR2 YSLEER. TCRdb used MiXCR to reprocess the 5' RACE reads, holding one entry per CDR3 protein. The sample lists 350,000 or so distinct CDR3 sequences, approximately 22% occurring once. This TCR derives from a man aged 18 to 29 who had mild COVID-19 (a few samples of this study predate the infection). Cell type and time point are not known. The V call is TRBV4-3, the J call TRBJ2-7; D uncertain. Sequenced input: PBMCs or a T cell subset sorted from them (not recorded which). CDR3 sequence (DNA): TGCGCCAGCAGCCCCGTGCGCGGCAGCGCCTACGAGCAGTACTTC. It encodes CASSPVRGSAYEQYF.